This is a list of T cell receptor beta chains from one sample in a study of Graves' ophthalmopathy and Graves' hyperthyroidism. Via MiXCR, TCRdb re-called the multiplex PCR reads, giving one row per CDR3 protein. The profile shows approximately 700,000 distinct CDR3 sequences, 35% to 50% of them singletons. The sample was peripheral blood. All receptors derive from an adult man with Graves' ophthalmopathy. The CDR3 runs from the conserved cysteine through the conserved F or W. D genes are given only for firm matches. Expanded clones get a size class; other rows say once, few or many, or leave the size out.

V,J,D,size,CDR3,DNA
TRBV3-1,TRBJ1-4,NA,NA,CASSQGSRGPSLKLFF,TGTGCCAGCAGCCAAGGATCGAGAGGACCTTCCCTTAAACTGTTTTTT
TRBV2,TRBJ1-5,NA,many,CASKVSGTESRQPQHF,TGTGCCAGCAAGGTTTCCGGGACGGAGTCCCGTCAGCCCCAGCATTTT
TRBV24-1,TRBJ1-4,NA,many,CATSVPMAGEKLFF,TGTGCCACCAGCGTACCGATGGCGGGGGAAAAACTGTTTTTT
TRBV11-1,TRBJ2-2,TRBD2,few,CASRRPGLAGRAGELFF,TGTGCCAGCAGAAGACCGGGACTAGCGGGACGAGCCGGGGAGCTGTTTTTT
TRBV15,TRBJ1-5,NA,many,CATTFEQGNQPQHF,TGTGCCACCACTTTCGAACAGGGCAATCAGCCCCAGCATTTT
TRBV5-1,TRBJ2-7,TRBD2,few,CASSWPTGRQGPSGSSYEQYF,TGCGCCAGCAGCTGGCCTACGGGACGGCAGGGCCCTAGCGGGAGCTCCTACGAGCAGTACTTC
TRBV11-1,TRBJ1-2,NA,NA,CASNLADRWGYTF,TGTGCCAGCAACTTAGCCGACAGGTGGGGTTACACCTTC
TRBV2,TRBJ1-4,NA,few,CASSYYTSSEGEKLFF,TGTGCCAGCAGTTACTACACTTCCTCAGAGGGTGAAAAACTGTTTTTT
TRBV4-1,TRBJ1-2,NA,NA,CASSQNSGYGYTF,TGCGCCAGCAGCCAGAATTCAGGGTATGGCTACACCTTC
TRBV19,TRBJ1-6,NA,NA,CASSNRLHF,TGTGCCAGTAGTAACCGCCTACACTTT
TRBV7-8,TRBJ2-7,TRBD2,many,CASSSSGAYEQYF,TGTGCCAGCAGCTCTAGCGGGGCCTACGAGCAGTACTTC
TRBV15,TRBJ1-5,NA,many,CATSSWASQPQHF,TGTGCCACCAGCAGTTGGGCTAGTCAGCCCCAGCATTTT
TRBV10-3,TRBJ2-3,NA,NA,CASSGGGGTDTQYF,TGTGCCAGCAGTGGAGGGGGGGGCACAGATACGCAGTATTTT
TRBV7-3,TRBJ2-2,NA,many,CASSLTTGELFF,TGTGCCAGCAGCCTAACCACCGGGGAGCTGTTTTTT
TRBV2,TRBJ1-5,TRBD1,NA,CASSPRGWTGYQPQHF,TGTGCCAGCAGCCCCAGGGGTTGGACAGGATATCAGCCCCAGCATTTT
TRBV10-3,TRBJ1-4,NA,many,CASSDRTATNEKLFF,TGTGCCAGCAGCGACAGGACCGCAACTAATGAAAAACTGTTTTTT
TRBV7-2,TRBJ2-7,NA,few,CASSRDTVPWEQYF,TGTGCCAGCTCCCGGGACACGGTCCCTTGGGAGCAGTACTTC
TRBV7-9,TRBJ2-7,TRBD1,NA,CASSQDSPGTGVIYEQYF,TGCGCCAGCAGCCAAGATAGCCCCGGGACAGGGGTGATCTACGAGCAGTACTTC
TRBV29-1,TRBJ2-7,TRBD2,NA,CSLVGASGSYEQYF,TGCAGCTTGGTCGGGGCTAGCGGGAGCTACGAGCAGTACTTC
TRBV10-3,TRBJ1-2,NA,NA,CASRDEGRPNYGYTF,TGTGCCAGCAGGGACGAGGGACGGCCAAACTATGGCTACACCTTC
TRBV15,TRBJ1-5,NA,NA,CATSRDSAGNNQPQHF,TGTGCCACCAGCAGAGATTCGGCGGGAAACAATCAGCCCCAGCATTTT
TRBV25-1,TRBJ2-7,NA,NA,CASSEDSSIYLCSVVGRLTYEQYF,NA
TRBV10-3,TRBJ2-5,NA,NA,CAINPGDSGGELVETQYF,TGTGCCATCAATCCAGGGGACAGTGGCGGGGAGCTGGTCGAGACCCAGTACTTC